Below, 4 T cell receptor beta chains from the same sample are listed, as sequenced in a study of metastatic and nonmetastatic thyroid tumors. All patients were untreated before thyroid surgery. TCRdb reprocessed the PCR reads using MiXCR. The sample records 84,000 or so clones, 8.6% being singletons. The sample was blood. The receptors shown here come from a female donor with papillary thyroid cancer or a benign thyroid nodule (not recorded which). Some clones in this sample may be carry-over from other donors' samples.

Worth noting for this clone: At one boundary the junction diverges from the germline segment, which might be a read error. The CDR3 DNA reads TGTGCCAGCATCTTAGGGGCAGATACGCAGTATTTT. Its protein product is CASILGADTQYF. The gene calls are TRBV11-2 and TRBJ2-3, with a tentative D call TRBD1 (5 bases). The germline V gene encodes CDR1 SGHAT and CDR2 FQNNGV. The CDR3 has 12 amino acids.

This clone was seen repeatedly, ten times or more. The rearrangement uses TRBV3-1 and TRBJ1-4; D unclear. The germline gives CDR1 LGHDT, CDR2 YNNKEL (reference sequence). The CDR3 runs 11 residues. Trimming removed 6 bases from V and 4 bases from J, with 3 bases in between. CDR3 bases: TGTGCCAGCAGTTATAATGAAAAACTGTTTTTT. Amino acids: CASSYNEKLFF. Full variable domain (rest looked up from reference TRBV3-1 and TRBJ1-4): DTAVSQTPKYLVTQMGNDKSIKCEQNLGHDTMYWYKQDSKKFLKIMFSYNNKELIINETVPNRFSPKSPDKAHLNLHINSLELGDSAVYFCASSYNEKLFFGSGTQLSVL.

This clone has ten or more counts. This chain uses TRBV4-1 with TRBJ2-2; D may be TRBD1 (5 bases). The germline V and J ends were trimmed by 4 bases and 5 bases, with 14 bases remaining between them. The V gene's germline CDR1 is MGHRA and CDR2 YSYEKL. The CDR3 has 15 amino acids. The CDR3 DNA sequence: TGCGCCAGCAGCCGGCCACTACAGGCAACCGGGGAGCTGTTTTTT. Its protein product is CASSRPLQATGELFF.

In its sample, this clone was seen many times. The V gene is TRBV20-1, the J gene TRBJ1-5, with 7 bases fitting TRBD1. The CDR3 has 13 amino acids. The germline V gene encodes CDR1 DFQATT and CDR2 SNEGSKA (reference sequence). Trimming cost V 3 bases and J 5 bases; bases outside gene matches: 4. CDR3 coding DNA: TGCAGTGCTAGGGCCAGGGGGGATCAGCCCCAGCATTTT. As protein: CSARARGDQPQHF.